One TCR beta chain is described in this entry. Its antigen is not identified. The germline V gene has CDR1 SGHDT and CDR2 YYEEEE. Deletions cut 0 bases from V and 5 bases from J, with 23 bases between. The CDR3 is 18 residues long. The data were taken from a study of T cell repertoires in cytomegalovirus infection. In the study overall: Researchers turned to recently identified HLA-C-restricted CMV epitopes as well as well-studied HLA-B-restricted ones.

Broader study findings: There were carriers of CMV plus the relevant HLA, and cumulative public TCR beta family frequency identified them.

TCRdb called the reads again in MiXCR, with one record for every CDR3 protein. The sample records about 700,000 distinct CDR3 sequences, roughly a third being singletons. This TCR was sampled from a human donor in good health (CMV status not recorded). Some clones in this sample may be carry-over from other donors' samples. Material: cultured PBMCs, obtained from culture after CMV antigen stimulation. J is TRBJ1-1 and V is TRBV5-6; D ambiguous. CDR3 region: CASSLGGWGVGVWTEAFF. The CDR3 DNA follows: TGTGCCAGCAGCTTGGGAGGGTGGGGTGTTGGGGTTTGGACTGAAGCTTTCTTT.